The source of this TCR beta chain is a study of neurological immune-mediated disorders. Remarks on this clonotype: A single base separates this from a much larger clone, so it may be a read error.

Each TCR transcript was tagged with a 10-nucleotide random UMI during 5'RACE. In each sequencing run, over 170 million TCR-beta sequences were generated from 15-18 subjects. Using its own MiXCR run on the 5' RACE reads, TCRdb lists one record per CDR3 protein. The data show fewer than 90,000 distinct CDR3 sequences, approximately 10% seen once. Per the germline V gene, CDR1 is SGHRS and CDR2 is YFSETQ. V was cut by 6 bases and J by 1 base, with 10 bases left in between. The CDR3 is 13 amino acids. The V gene is TRBV5-1, the J gene TRBJ1-1; D gene uncertain. The receptor comes from a middle-aged man in good health. Sequences were obtained from PBMCs. The CDR3 is CASTQWTNTEAFF. The CDR3 DNA reads as TGCGCCAGCACACAGTGGACGAACACTGAAGCTTTCTTT.